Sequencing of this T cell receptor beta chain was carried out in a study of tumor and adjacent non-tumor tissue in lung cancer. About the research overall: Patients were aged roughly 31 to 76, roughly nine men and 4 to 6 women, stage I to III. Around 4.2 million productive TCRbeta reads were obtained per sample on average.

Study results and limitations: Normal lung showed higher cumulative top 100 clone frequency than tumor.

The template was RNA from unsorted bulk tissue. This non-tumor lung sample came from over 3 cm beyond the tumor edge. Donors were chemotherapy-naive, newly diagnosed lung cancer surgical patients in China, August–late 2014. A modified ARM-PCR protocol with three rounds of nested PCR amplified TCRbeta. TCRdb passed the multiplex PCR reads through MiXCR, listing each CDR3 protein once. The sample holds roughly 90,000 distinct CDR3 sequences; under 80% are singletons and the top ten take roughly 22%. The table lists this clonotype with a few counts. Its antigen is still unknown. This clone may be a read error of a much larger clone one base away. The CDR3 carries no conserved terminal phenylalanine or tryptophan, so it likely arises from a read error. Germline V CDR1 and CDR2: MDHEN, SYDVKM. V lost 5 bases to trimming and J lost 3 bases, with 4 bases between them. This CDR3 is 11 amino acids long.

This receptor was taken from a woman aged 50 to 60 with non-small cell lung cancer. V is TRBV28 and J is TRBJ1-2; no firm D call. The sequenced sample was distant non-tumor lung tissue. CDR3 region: CASSPDYGYTL. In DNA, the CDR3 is TGTGCCAGCAGTCCGGACTATGGCTACACCTTA.